Below are 13 T cell receptor beta chains sequenced from a single sample in a study of blood T cell repertoires in COVID-19. The table came from immunoSEQ multiplex PCR; TCRdb's copy has only in-frame clones and leaves some out. The sample records approximately 270,000 clones, approximately 90% being singletons. The sequenced sample was PBMCs or T cells enriched from blood (not recorded which). The receptors originated from a man aged 35-49 years who had recovered from COVID-19.

The V and J genes are TRBV11-3 and TRBJ2-1; D may be TRBD2 (5 bases). V lost 0 bases and J lost 6, with 6 bases in between. This CDR3 has 13 amino acids. The V gene's germline CDR1 is SGHNT and CDR2 YENEEA. The CDR3 DNA reads TGTGCCAGCAGCTTAGATCTAGCCAATGAGCAGTTCTTC. Its translation is CASSLDLANEQFF.

The chain uses TRBV28 and TRBJ2-5; no definite D call. The CDR3 extends over 13 amino acids. V lost 5 bases and J 4 bases, leaving 11 bases between the germline ends. CDR1 and CDR2 from the germline V gene are MDHEN and SYDVKM. CDR3 in amino acids: CASSPSAGETQYF. CDR3 DNA sequence: TGTGCCAGCAGTCCCTCGGCAGGAGAGACCCAGTACTTC.

The gene calls are TRBV4-1 and TRBJ2-7; 7 bases fit TRBD2. V lost 4 bases, J lost 0 bases, and 9 bases stayed unmatched. The germline V gene encodes CDR1 MGHRA and CDR2 YSYEKL. The CDR3 spans 16 residues. The CDR3 here is CASSRQTGTNSYEQYF. CDR3 nucleotide sequence: TGCGCCAGCAGCCGGCAGACCGGGACTAACTCCTACGAGCAGTACTTC.

The J gene is TRBJ1-1, the V gene TRBV10-3; 8 bases match TRBD1. The junction had 3 bases not matched to a gene; V was cut back by 8 bases and J by 1 base. Germline CDR1 ENHRY, CDR2 SYGVKD. The CDR3 is 13 residues long. Written as DNA, the CDR3 is TGTGCCATCGGGGGACAGGCGAACACTGAAGCTTTCTTT. As protein: CAIGGQANTEAFF.

This clone was counted a single time. The gene calls are TRBV5-4 and TRBJ1-3, with D hard to call. V lost 1 base and J 4 bases, leaving 9 bases between the germline ends. The CDR3 is 14 amino acids. The germline V gene has CDR1 SGHNT and CDR2 YYREEE (reference sequence). The CDR3 spells CASSLTTGGNTIYF. As DNA, the CDR3 is TGTGCCAGCAGCTTGACGACGGGGGGAAACACCATATATTTT.

V is TRBV2 and J is TRBJ2-7; possibly TRBD1 for D (6 bases). V was trimmed by 10 bases and J by 1 base, leaving 20 bases between them. The V gene's germline CDR1 is SNHLY and CDR2 FYNNEI. The CDR3 totals 15 residues. The CDR3 sequence is CAIPRRQELSYEQYF. DNA for the CDR3: TGTGCCATCCCAAGAAGACAGGAGCTATCCTACGAGCAGTACTTC.

V gene TRBV9 combines with J gene TRBJ2-1; 10 bases align to TRBD2. Germline V lookup: CDR1 SGDLS, CDR2 YYNGEE. V shed 7 bases, J shed 10 bases, and the junction held 11 bases outside the gene matches. CDR3 length equals 14 residues. The CDR3 here is CASVPLAGEGEQFF. CDR3 DNA sequence: TGTGCCAGCGTACCCCTAGCGGGAGAGGGAGAGCAGTTCTTC.

This clone occurred once. This sequence joins TRBV9 and TRBJ2-7, with D possibly matching TRBD2 (6 bases). The germline V gene has CDR1 SGDLS and CDR2 YYNGEE. This CDR3 is built from 14 residues. Trimming stripped 0 bases from V and 2 bases from J, with 9 bases between. The CDR3 coding sequence is TGTGCCAGCAGCGTAGATTTAGCGGCCTACGAGCAGTACTTC. It codes for CASSVDLAAYEQYF.

The rearrangement joins TRBV7-2 to TRBJ2-2; 7 positions agree with TRBD2. The germline V gene encodes CDR1 SGHTA and CDR2 FQGNSA. The CDR3 loop spans 17 amino acids. V was clipped by 3 bases and J by 3 bases; unmatched bases: 10. Here the CDR3 DNA reads TGTGCCAGCAGCTTTCTTGCGGGAGTGCTTGACACCGGGGAGCTGTTTTTT. The encoded protein is CASSFLAGVLDTGELFF.

The chain couples TRBV6-2 or TRBV6-3 to TRBJ1-1, with unresolved D. With 5 bases removed from V and 1 base from J, the gap between germline ends came to 8 bases. The CDR3 contains 13 residues. The germline V gene has CDR1 MNHEY and CDR2 SVGEGT. The CDR3, as DNA: TGTGCCAGCAGTAAAGAGCCGAACACTGAAGCTTTCTTT. Its translation is CASSKEPNTEAFF.

This sequence joins TRBV6-2 or TRBV6-3 and TRBJ1-1, with 7 positions matching TRBD1. The V gene's germline CDR1 is MNHEY and CDR2 SVGEGT. CDR3 length: 14 amino acids. Trimming removed 4 bases from V and 5 bases from J; junction bases left unmatched: 7. CDR3 in DNA: TGTGCCAGCAGTTTTACAGGGGACGAGACTGAAGCTTTCTTT. Translating it yields CASSFTGDETEAFF.

V gene TRBV5-1 combines with J gene TRBJ1-1; D is unresolved. Germline assignment: CDR1 SGHRS and CDR2 YFSETQ. The CDR3 runs to 13 residues. V dropped 0 bases and J dropped 3 bases, with 6 bases sitting between them. The CDR3 spells CASSLARDTEAFF. The CDR3 DNA sequence: TGCGCCAGCAGCTTGGCTCGTGACACTGAAGCTTTCTTT.

The chain couples TRBV9 to TRBJ1-6; 7 bases align to TRBD1. Trimming removed 0 bases from V and 4 bases from J; junction bases left unmatched: 4. The CDR3 runs 16 residues. Germline V CDR1 and CDR2: SGDLS, YYNGEE. The DNA for the CDR3 is TGTGCCAGCAGCGTAGGAGCAGGGGGGTATAATTCACCCCTCCACTTT. This sequence encodes CASSVGAGGYNSPLHF. The whole variable domain, filled in from reference TRBV9 and TRBJ1-6, reads DSGVTQTPKHLITATGQRVTLRCSPRSGDLSVYWYQQSLDQGLQFLIQYYNGEERAKGNILERFSAQQFPDLHSELNLSSLELGDSALYFCASSVGAGGYNSPLHFGNGTRLTVT.